This T cell receptor beta chain was documented in a study of a mutant IDH1 vaccine in newly diagnosed glioma. Assay used: immunoSEQ multiplex PCR; TCRdb lists only in-frame clones, some missing. The sample includes roughly 45,000 clones, about four fifths of them seen just once. Documented time point: week 23, last vaccination. A 20-mer mutant IDH1 peptide at 300 ug was injected subcutaneously with topical imiquimod. V lost 6 bases to trimming and J lost 6 bases; unmatched junction nucleotides: 7. The V gene's germline CDR1 is MNHNY and CDR2 SVGAGI (reference sequence). The CDR3 has 13 amino acids. In the case of this clone: Its target is not known.

The chain links TRBV6-6 to TRBJ1-1, with 7 bases lining up with TRBD1. This receptor was taken from a woman aged 18-29 years with glioma. Some clones in this sample may be carry-over from other donors' samples. The source was PBMCs, collected from a glioma patient whose treatment included an IDH1 peptide vaccine. The CDR3 region is CASRETGPPEAFF. CDR3 bases: TGTGCCAGCAGAGAGACAGGGCCTCCTGAAGCTTTCTTT.